This T cell receptor beta chain was observed in a study of neurological immune-mediated disorders (dated by TCRdb to between 2018 and 2021). For context, the study as a whole: The study compared peripheral blood TCR-beta repertoires of HTLV-I-associated myelopathy (HAM/TSP) patients, multiple sclerosis patients and healthy controls using UMI-based sequencing. Alongside PBMC samples, the set of 106 TCR-beta libraries contained longitudinal samples, technical triplicates, and paired CD4+ and CD8+ T-cell subsets that had been sorted. To precisely calculate how much the frequency of each individual clone varied, libraries were sequenced in technical triplicate. The cohort comprised about 68 subjects: 14 HAM/TSP patients, some 34 multiple sclerosis patients and approximately 20 healthy controls. Summary of the overall study and its limitations: The highest TCR clonal expansion was observed in HAM/TSP patients, whereas the lowest was observed in MS patients, even when compared with healthy controls. No identical CDR3 amino acid sequences were shared among expanded clones across subjects, suggesting private TCR-beta repertoires in all groups.

To synthesize cDNA, template-switch 5'RACE was performed with a primer carrying a 10-nucleotide random unique molecular identifier so that each TCR transcript was tagged. Every sequencing run yielded over 170 million TCR-beta sequences covering 15-18 subjects. The RNeasy kit was used for extraction of total RNA. The KAPA Real-time Library Amplification kit was used to amplify TCR-beta VDJ regions with primers for the TCR constant region and the 5'RACE anchor. Sample indexes and Illumina adaptors were added in a first PCR, after which library yield was increased in a second PCR. The roughly 650 bp TCR product was size-selected on a 2% E-gel SizeSelection system after Ampure bead purification. Before pooling, libraries had their quality checked on a Bioanalyzer, their concentration measured with Qubit, and their quantity determined with the Kapa Library Quantification kit. Libraries were sequenced paired-end 2 x 150 bp on an Illumina HiSeq 2500. To increase sequence diversity, roughly 25-31% phiX was spiked into each library pool. The source study handled its data this way. The UMI-based MiGEC pipeline processed quality-filtered reads and removed over 80% of raw TCR sequences during error correction. VDJ genes were aligned to IMGT germline references, and clonotypes were defined by unique CDR3 amino acid sequence plus V-J genes. Clonal expansion, Shannon diversity, and CDR3 relatedness (CalcPairwiseDistances, ClusterSamples) were evaluated with VDJtools, and phylogenetic trees were built with CLCbio workbench. A clone was classed as expanded if it had 8 or more unique UMIs, a cutoff based on coefficient-of-variation modelling across technical triplicates. The raw public reads went through TCRdb reprocessing: fastp at Q25, MiXCR clone calling, in-frame beta chains kept. Entries are consolidated by CDR3 protein sequence, retaining the most common genes and DNA. It is TCRdb's table, rather than the study itself, that gives the V and J calls and clone size. Present in this sample are more than 55,000 distinct CDR3 sequences, under 30% of which were seen just once. The top ten constitute about 4.5% of the sample.

The sample holds many counts of this clonotype. No antigen is known for it. No base qualities exist here, and no much larger clone lies one base off it. The CDR3, from cysteine to phenylalanine, totals 14 residues. The read is trimmed to its CDR3 DNA, 42 bases read in frame from base 1. At the junction V is shortened by 1 base and J by 2 bases, with 12 bases in between. CDR1 DFQATT and CDR2 SNEGSKA are derived from the germline V gene (reference sequence). The sample's time point, from its label and the paper: technical triplicate 2. For unsorted PBMC libraries, 2 million PBMCs were used after storage in RNAlater at -80 degrees C until RNA extraction. Peripheral blood underwent Ficoll-Hypaque density gradient centrifugation to isolate PBMCs, which were then cryopreserved in liquid nitrogen.

This receptor was identified in a man aged 60 to 69 with HTLV-1-associated myelopathy (HAM/TSP). Sequencing was carried out using PBMCs. The chain employs TRBV20-1 and TRBJ2-7, with TRBD2 perhaps the D gene, on 6 matching bases. The nucleotide sequence reads TGCAGTGCTAGAGGGCAGGGACTCCCCTACGAGCAGTACTTC. It translates as CSARGQGLPYEQYF.